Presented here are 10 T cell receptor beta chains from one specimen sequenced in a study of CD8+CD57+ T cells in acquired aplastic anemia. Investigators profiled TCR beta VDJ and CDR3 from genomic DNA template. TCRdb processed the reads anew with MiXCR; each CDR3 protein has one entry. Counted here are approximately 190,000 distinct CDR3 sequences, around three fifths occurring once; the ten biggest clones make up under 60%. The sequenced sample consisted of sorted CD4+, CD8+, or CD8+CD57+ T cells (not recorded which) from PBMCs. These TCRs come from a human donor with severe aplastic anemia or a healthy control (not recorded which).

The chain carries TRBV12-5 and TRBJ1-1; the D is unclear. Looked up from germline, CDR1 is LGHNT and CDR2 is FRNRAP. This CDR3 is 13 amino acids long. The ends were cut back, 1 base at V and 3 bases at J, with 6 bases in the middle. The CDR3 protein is CASGLATYTEAFF. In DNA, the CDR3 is TGTGCTAGTGGTTTGGCTACCTACACTGAAGCTTTCTTT.

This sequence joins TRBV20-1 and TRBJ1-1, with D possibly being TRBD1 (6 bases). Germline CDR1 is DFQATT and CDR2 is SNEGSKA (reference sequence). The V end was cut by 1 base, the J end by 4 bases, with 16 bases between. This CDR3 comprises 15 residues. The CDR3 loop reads CSARVGGPVSTEAFF. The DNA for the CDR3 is TGCAGTGCTAGAGTAGGGGGGCCGGTGAGCACTGAAGCTTTCTTT.

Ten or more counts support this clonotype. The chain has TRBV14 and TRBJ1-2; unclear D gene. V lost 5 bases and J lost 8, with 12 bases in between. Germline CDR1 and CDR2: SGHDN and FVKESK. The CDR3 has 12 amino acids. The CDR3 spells CASSIAGEGYTF. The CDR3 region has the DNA TGTGCCAGCAGCATTGCAGGCGAAGGCTACACCTTC.

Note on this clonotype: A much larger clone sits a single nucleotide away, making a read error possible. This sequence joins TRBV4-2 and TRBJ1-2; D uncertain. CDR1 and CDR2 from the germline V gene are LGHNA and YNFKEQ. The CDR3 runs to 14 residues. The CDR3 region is CASSQAWSSYGHTF. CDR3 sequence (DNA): TGTGCCAGCAGCCAAGCTTGGAGTTCCTATGGCCACACCTTC.

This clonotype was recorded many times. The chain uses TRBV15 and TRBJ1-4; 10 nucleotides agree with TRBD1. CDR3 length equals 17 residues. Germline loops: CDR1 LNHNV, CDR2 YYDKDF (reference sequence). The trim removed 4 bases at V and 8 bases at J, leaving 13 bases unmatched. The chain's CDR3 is CATSTTGQGKSGEKLFF. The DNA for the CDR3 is TGTGCCACCAGCACAACGGGACAGGGGAAGTCGGGGGAAAAACTGTTTTTT.

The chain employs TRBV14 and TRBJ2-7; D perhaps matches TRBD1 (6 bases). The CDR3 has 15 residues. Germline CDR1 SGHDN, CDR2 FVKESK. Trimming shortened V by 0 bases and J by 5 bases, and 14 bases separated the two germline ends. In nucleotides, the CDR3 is TGTGCCAGCAGCCAAGATGGTAGACAGGCGGACGAGCAGTACTTC. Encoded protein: CASSQDGRQADEQYF.

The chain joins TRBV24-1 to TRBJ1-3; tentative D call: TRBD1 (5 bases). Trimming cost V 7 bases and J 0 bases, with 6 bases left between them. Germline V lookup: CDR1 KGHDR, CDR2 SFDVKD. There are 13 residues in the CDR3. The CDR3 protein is CATRDNSGNTIYF. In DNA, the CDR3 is TGTGCCACCAGGGACAACTCTGGAAACACCATATATTTT.

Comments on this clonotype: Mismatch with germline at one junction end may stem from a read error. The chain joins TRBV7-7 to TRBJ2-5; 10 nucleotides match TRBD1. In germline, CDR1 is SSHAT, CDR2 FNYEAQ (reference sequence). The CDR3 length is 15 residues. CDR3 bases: TGTGCTAGCAGCACAGGGACAGGGGTCCAAGAGACCCAGTACTTC. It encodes CASSTGTGVQETQYF.

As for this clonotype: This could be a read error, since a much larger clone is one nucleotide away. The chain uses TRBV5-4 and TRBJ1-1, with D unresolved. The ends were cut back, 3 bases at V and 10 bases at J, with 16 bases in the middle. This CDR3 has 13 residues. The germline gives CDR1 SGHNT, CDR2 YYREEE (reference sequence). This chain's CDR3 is CASSSDGISGAFF. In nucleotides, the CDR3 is TGTGCCAGCAGCTCCGACGGAATATCTGGAGCTTTCTTT. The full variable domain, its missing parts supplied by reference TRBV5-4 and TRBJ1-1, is ETGVTQSPTHLIKTRGQQVTLRCSSQSGHNTVSWYQQALGQGPQFIFQYYREEENGRGNFPPRFSGLQFPNYSSELNVNALELDDSALYLCASSSDGISGAFFGQGTRLTVV.

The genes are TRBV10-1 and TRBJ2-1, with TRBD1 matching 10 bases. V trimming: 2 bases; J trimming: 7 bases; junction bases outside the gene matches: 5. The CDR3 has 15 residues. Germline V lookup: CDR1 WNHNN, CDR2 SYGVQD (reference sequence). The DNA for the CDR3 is TGCGCCAGCAGTGAGGGGGGACAGGGGAGGAATGAGCAGTTCTTC. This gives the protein CASSEGGQGRNEQFF.